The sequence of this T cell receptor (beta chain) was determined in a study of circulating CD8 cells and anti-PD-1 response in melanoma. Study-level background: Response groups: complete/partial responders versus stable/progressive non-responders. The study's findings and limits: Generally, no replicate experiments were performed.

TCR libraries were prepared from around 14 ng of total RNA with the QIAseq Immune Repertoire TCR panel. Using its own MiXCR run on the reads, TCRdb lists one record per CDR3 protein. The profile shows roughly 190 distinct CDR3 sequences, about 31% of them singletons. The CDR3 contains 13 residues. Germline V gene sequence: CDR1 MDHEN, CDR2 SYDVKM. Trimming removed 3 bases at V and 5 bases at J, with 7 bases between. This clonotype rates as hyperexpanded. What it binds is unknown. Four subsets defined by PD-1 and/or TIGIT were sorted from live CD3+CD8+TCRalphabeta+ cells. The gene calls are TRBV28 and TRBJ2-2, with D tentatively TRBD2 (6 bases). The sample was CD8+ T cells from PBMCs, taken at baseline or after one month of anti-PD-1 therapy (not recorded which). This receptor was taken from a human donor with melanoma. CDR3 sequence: CASSFRGTGELFF. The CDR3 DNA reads TGTGCCAGCAGTTTCCGGGGGACCGGGGAGCTGTTTTTT. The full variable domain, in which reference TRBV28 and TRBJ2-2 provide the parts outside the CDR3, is DVKVTQSSRYLVKRTGEKVFLECVQDMDHENMFWYRQDPGLGLRLIYFSYDVKMKEKGDIPEGYSVSREKKERFSLILESASTNQTSMYLCASSFRGTGELFFGEGSRLTVL.